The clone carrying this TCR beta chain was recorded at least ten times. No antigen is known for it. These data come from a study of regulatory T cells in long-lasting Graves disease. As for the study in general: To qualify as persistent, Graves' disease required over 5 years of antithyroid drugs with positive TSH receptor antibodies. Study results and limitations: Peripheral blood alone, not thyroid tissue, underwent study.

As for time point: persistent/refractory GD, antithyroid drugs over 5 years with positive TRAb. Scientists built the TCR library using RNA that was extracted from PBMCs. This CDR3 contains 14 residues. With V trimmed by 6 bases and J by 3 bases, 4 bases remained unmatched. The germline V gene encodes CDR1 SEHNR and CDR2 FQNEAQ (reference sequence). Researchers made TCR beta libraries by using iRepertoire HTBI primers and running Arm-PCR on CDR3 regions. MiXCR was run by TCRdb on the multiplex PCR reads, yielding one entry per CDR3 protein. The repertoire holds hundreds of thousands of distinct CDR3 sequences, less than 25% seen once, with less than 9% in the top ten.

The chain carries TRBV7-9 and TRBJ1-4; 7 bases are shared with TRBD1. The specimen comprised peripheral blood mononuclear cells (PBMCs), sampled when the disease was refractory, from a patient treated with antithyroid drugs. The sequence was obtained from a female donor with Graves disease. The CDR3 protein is CASSDREANEKLFF. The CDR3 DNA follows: TGTGCCAGCAGTGACAGGGAGGCTAATGAAAAACTGTTTTTT.